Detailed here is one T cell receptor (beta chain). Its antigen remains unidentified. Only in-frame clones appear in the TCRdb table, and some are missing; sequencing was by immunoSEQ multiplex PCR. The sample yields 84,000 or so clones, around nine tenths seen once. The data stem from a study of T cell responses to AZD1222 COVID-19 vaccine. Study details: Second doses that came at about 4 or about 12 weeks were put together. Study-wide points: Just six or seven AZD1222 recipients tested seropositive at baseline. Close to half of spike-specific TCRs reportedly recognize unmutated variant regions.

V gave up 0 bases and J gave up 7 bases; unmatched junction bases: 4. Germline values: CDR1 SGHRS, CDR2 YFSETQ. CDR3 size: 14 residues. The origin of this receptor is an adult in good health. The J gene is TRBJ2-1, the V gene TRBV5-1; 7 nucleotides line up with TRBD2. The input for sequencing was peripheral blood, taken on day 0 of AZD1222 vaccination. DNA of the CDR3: TGCGCCAGCAGCTTGGAGCGGGGACTGAATGAGCAGTTCTTC. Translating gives CASSLERGLNEQFF. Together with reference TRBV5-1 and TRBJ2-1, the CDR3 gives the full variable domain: KAGVTQTPRYLIKTRGQQVTLSCSPISGHRSVSWYQQTPGQGLQFLFEYFSETQRNKGNFPGRFSGRQFSNSRSEMNVSTLELGDSALYLCASSLERGLNEQFFGPGTRLTVL.